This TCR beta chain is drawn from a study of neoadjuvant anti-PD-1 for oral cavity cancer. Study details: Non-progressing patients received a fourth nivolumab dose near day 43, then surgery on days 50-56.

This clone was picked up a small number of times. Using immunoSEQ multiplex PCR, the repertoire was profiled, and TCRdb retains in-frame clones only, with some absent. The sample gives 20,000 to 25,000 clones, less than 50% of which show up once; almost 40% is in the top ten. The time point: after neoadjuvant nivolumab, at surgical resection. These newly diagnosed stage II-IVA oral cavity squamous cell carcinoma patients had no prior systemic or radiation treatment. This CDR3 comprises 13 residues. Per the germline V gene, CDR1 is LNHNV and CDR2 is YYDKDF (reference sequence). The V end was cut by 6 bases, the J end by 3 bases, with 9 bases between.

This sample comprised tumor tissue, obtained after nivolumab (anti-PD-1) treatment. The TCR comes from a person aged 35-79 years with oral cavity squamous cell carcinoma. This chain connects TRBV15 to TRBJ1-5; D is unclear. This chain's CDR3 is CATSHDFNQPQHF. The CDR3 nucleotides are TGTGCCACCAGTCACGACTTCAATCAGCCCCAGCATTTT.